These T cell receptor beta chains were read from a single sample in a study of T cells in Graves' hyperthyroidism and ophthalmopathy. TCRdb re-derived calls from the multiplex PCR reads in MiXCR, one entry per CDR3 protein. The sample carries a few hundred thousand distinct CDR3 sequences, approximately 15% recorded once. The sample consisted of blood. These TCRs come from a woman in her forties with Graves' ophthalmopathy. The CDR3 runs from the conserved cysteine through the conserved F or W. The D gene is left open where the match is weak. Rows give clone size only sometimes, using once, few, many, or a class for an expanded clone.

clone_size j_call v_call d_call cdr3_nt cdr3_aa
NA TRBJ2-2 TRBV7-9 NA TGTGTCAGCAGCTTATCATGGTGGCGGAACACCGGGGAGCTGTTTTTT CVSSLSWWRNTGELFF
many TRBJ2-1 TRBV20-1 TRBD2 TGCAGTGCTAGTGGCGGGAGGGCCCCAATTGCCAATGAGCAGTTCTTC CSASGGRAPIANEQFF
NA TRBJ1-1 TRBV6-6 NA TGTGCCAGCAGTTACGACAGGATGAACACTGAAGCTTTCTTT CASSYDRMNTEAFF
NA TRBJ2-2 TRBV5-6 NA TGTGCCAGCAGCTTGCGAGGGGCGCCGCACACCGGGGAGCTGTTTTTT CASSLRGAPHTGELFF
many TRBJ1-3 TRBV18 NA TGTGCCAGCTCACCTTGGGGAAACACCATATATTTT CASSPWGNTIYF
NA TRBJ2-5 TRBV24-1 TRBD1 TGTGCCACCAATTCGAAGGACAGGGCTGTTCGAGAGACCCAGTACTTC CATNSKDRAVRETQYF
many TRBJ1-1 TRBV28 TRBD1 TGTGCCAGCAGTATACAGGGGGCAAGGGCTGAAGCTTTCTTT CASSIQGARAEAFF
NA TRBJ2-3 TRBV30 TRBD2 TGTGCCTGGGGAGGGCACCTAGCGGGAGTAGGGGATACGCAGTATTTT CAWGGHLAGVGDTQYF
many TRBJ2-7 TRBV5-4 TRBD1 TGTGCCAGCAGCTTGGGGGACAGGGCCTCCTACGAGCAGTACTTC CASSLGDRASYEQYF
many TRBJ2-7 TRBV20-1 TRBD2 TGCAGTGCTAGAGATAATACGGCTAGCGGGAGAGGCCACGAGCAGTACTTC CSARDNTASGRGHEQYF
few TRBJ1-1 TRBV19 TRBD1 TGTGCCAGTAGTATAAGGGGACAGGGTTACGACACTGAAGCTTTCTTT CASSIRGQGYDTEAFF
many TRBJ2-2 TRBV2 NA TGTGCCAGCAGTGATGGGAACACCGGGGAGCTGTTTTTT CASSDGNTGELFF
many TRBJ2-3 TRBV20-1 NA TGCAGTGCTAGCGTAAGTGGCACAGATACGCAGTATTTT CSASVSGTDTQYF
many TRBJ1-5 TRBV18 TRBD1 TGTGCCAGCTCACTCACAGGGCAGGGGGATCAGCCCCAGCATTTT CASSLTGQGDQPQHF
many TRBJ2-3 TRBV7-8 NA TGTGCCAGCGCCTGGGGGGCGAGGGATAGCACAGATACGCAGTATTTT CASAWGARDSTDTQYF
few TRBJ1-1 TRBV7-9 NA TGTGCCAGCAGCCTAAGAGGGGTCTGGGAAGCTTTCTTT CASSLRGVWEAFF
once TRBJ2-7 TRBV27 TRBD1 TGTGCCAGCAGTTTATCGGGGACAGGGGAGGACTACGAGCAGTACTTC CASSLSGTGEDYEQYF
NA TRBJ2-1 TRBV28 NA TGTGTCAGCACCACCCAGGGAGCCAATGCTGACAATGAGCAGTTCTTC CVSTTQGANADNEQFF
many TRBJ2-7 TRBV7-2 TRBD1 TGTGCCAGCAGCTTAGAGGGACAGACCTACGAGCAGTACTTC CASSLEGQTYEQYF
many TRBJ2-1 TRBV7-2 NA TGTGCCAGCAGCCTGGAGGGGGCGGTACCCTACAATGAGCAGTTCTTC CASSLEGAVPYNEQFF
NA TRBJ2-1 TRBV5-4 TRBD2 TGTGCCAGCAGCTTGGATCGGCGGGAGACCTACAATGAGCAGTTCTTC CASSLDRRETYNEQFF
many TRBJ2-7 TRBV5-1 TRBD1 TGCGCCAGCAGCTTGGGGGGACAGGGTCGTAACGAGCAGTACTTC CASSLGGQGRNEQYF
few TRBJ1-1 TRBV19 NA TGTGCCAGTAGTTCCCCCGGGACGGGGAACACTGAAGCTTTCTTT CASSSPGTGNTEAFF
NA TRBJ2-3 TRBV15 TRBD1 TGTGCCACCAGCGCATTAAGACAGGGGGCCACAGATACGCAGTATTTT CATSALRQGATDTQYF
NA TRBJ1-6 TRBV20-1 NA TGCAGCGCCACGGGGGTGGACTCCTATAATTCACCCCTCCACTTT CSATGVDSYNSPLHF
few TRBJ2-1 TRBV19 NA TGTGCCAGTAGACCGTCGTGGGGGAGTGAGCAGTTCTTC CASRPSWGSEQFF
NA TRBJ2-3 TRBV6-1 TRBD2 TGTGCCAGCAGTCAGACTAGCGGGAGTAGGGATACGCAGTATTTT CASSQTSGSRDTQYF
many TRBJ2-1 TRBV3-1 NA TGTGCCAGCAGCCGGTCGGGACGGTACAATGAGCAGTTCTTC CASSRSGRYNEQFF
few TRBJ2-1 TRBV18 NA TGTGCCAGCTCACCCCGAAGGGGAGACGATGACAATGAGCAGTTCTTC CASSPRRGDDDNEQFF